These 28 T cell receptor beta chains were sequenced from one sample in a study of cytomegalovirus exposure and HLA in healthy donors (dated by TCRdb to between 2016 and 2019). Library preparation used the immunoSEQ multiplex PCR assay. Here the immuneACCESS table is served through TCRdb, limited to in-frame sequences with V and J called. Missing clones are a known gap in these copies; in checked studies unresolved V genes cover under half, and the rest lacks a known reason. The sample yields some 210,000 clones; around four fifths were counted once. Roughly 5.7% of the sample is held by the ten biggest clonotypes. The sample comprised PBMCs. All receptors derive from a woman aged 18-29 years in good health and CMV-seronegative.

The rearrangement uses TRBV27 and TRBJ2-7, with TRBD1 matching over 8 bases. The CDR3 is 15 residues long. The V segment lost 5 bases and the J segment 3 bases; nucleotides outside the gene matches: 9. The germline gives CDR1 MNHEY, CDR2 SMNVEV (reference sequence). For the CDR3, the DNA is TGTGCCAGCAGTCGAGCCGGGACAGGCAACTACGAGCAGTACTTC. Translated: CASSRAGTGNYEQYF.

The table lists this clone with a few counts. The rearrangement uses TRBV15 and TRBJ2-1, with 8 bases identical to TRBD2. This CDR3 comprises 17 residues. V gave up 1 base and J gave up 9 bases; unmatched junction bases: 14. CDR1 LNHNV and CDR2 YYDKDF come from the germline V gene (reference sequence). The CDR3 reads CATSRGARRAGEGEQFF. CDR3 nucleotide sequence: TGTGCCACCAGCAGAGGAGCGAGGAGAGCGGGAGAGGGTGAGCAGTTCTTC. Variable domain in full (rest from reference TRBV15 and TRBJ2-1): DAMVIQNPRYQVTQFGKPVTLSCSQTLNHNVMYWYQQKSSQAPKLLFHYYDKDFNNEADTPDNFQSRRPNTSFCFLDIRSPGLGDTAMYLCATSRGARRAGEGEQFFGPGTRLTVL.

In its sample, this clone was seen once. The CDR3 coding sequence is TGTGCCAGCTCAGAAGGCTGGCAGCTCGAGCAGTACTTC. Protein sequence: CASSEGWQLEQYF. The chain links TRBV18 to TRBJ2-7; D not resolved. Germline lookup yields CDR1 KGHSH and CDR2 LQKENI. V lost 5 bases and J 6 bases, leaving 14 bases between the germline ends. The CDR3 totals 13 residues. Based on the CDR3 plus reference TRBV18 and TRBJ2-7, the full variable domain is NAGVMQNPRHLVRRRGQEARLRCSPMKGHSHVYWYRQLPEEGLKFMVYLQKENIIDESGMPKERFSAEFPKEGPSILRIQQVVRGDSAAYFCASSEGWQLEQYFGPGTRLTVT.

The CDR3 bases are TGTGCCAGCAGCCTTGGGACTAGCCCTCTGAATGAGCAGTTCTTC. Encoded protein: CASSLGTSPLNEQFF. V usage is TRBV11-2 and J usage is TRBJ2-1; TRBD2 matches 9 bases. Looked up from germline, CDR1 is SGHAT and CDR2 is FQNNGV. CDR3 length: 15 amino acids. The junction had 9 bases not matched to a gene; V was cut back by 5 bases and J by 7 bases.

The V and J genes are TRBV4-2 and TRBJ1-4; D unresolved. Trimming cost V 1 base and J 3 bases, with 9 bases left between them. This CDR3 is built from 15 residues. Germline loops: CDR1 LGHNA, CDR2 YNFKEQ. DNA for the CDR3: TGTGCCAGCAGCCAAGTGAGGGCGGCTAATGAAAAACTGTTTTTT. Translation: CASSQVRAANEKLFF.

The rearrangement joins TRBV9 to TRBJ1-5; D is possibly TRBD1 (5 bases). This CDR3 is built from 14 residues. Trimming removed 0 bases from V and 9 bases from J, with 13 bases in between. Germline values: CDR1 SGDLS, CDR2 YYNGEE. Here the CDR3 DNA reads TGTGCCAGCAGCGTAGCCCAGGGCGAAGCGCCCCAGCATTTT. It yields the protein CASSVAQGEAPQHF.

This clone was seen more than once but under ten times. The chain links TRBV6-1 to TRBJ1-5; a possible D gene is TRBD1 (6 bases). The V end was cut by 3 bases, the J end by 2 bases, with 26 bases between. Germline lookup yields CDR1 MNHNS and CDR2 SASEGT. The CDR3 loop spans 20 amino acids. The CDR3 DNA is TGTGCCAGCAGTGAGCGTTTAGGGGGGTTTGGGATATTTGGCAATCAGCCCCAGCATTTT. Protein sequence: CASSERLGGFGIFGNQPQHF.

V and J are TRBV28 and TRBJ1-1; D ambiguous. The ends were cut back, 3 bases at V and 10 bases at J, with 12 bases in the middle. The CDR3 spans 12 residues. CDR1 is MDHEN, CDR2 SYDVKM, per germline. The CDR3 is CASSFLTIGAFF. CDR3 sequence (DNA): TGTGCCAGCAGTTTCCTCACAATCGGAGCTTTCTTT. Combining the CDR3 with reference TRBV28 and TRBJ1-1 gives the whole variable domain DVKVTQSSRYLVKRTGEKVFLECVQDMDHENMFWYRQDPGLGLRLIYFSYDVKMKEKGDIPEGYSVSREKKERFSLILESASTNQTSMYLCASSFLTIGAFFGQGTRLTVV.

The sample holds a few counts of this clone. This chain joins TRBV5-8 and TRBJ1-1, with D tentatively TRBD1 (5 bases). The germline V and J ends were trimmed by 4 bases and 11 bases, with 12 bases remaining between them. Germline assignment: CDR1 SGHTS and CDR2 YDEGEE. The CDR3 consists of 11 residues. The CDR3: CASSLAQGAFF. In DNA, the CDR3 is TGTGCCAGCAGCCTCGCCCAGGGCGCTTTCTTT.

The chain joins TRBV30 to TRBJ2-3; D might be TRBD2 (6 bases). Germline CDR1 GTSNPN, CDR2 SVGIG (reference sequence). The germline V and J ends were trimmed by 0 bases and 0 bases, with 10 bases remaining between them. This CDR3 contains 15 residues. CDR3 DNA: TGTGCCTGGAGTGTACCGAGCGGGAGCACAGATACGCAGTATTTT. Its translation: CAWSVPSGSTDTQYF.

The CDR3 is CAWSLNGTGVNEAFF. CDR3 DNA sequence: TGTGCCTGGAGTTTAAATGGGACAGGGGTCAATGAAGCTTTCTTT. V is TRBV30 and J is TRBJ1-1; 10 bases match TRBD1. There are 15 residues in the CDR3. Germline V CDR1 and CDR2: GTSNPN, SVGIG (reference sequence). V lost 2 bases and J lost 7; bases outside the gene matches: 10.

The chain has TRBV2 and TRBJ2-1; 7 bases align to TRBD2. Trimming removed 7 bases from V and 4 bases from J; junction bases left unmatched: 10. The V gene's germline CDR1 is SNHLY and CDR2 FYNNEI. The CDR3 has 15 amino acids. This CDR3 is CASTDRGGLYNEQFF. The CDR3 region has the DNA TGTGCCAGCACCGATAGGGGAGGGTTGTACAATGAGCAGTTCTTC.

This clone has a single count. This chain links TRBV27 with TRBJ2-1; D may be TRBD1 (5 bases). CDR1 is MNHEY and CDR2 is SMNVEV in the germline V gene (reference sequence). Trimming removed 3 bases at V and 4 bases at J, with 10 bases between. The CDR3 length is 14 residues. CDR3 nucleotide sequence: TGTGCCAGCAGTTTGCAGGGCCCGTACAATGAGCAGTTCTTC. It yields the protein CASSLQGPYNEQFF.

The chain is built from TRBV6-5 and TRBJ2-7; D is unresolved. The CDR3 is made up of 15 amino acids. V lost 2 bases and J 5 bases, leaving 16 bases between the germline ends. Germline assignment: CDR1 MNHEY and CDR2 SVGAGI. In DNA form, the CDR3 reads TGTGCCAGCAGTTACGCCTTTGAGTTTGGCAACGAGCAGTACTTC. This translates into CASSYAFEFGNEQYF.

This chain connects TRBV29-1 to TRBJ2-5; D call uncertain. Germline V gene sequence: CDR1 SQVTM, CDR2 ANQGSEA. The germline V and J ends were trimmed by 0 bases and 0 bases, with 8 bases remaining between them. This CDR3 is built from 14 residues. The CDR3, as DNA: TGCAGCGTTGAAGACAGAACGTACCAAGAGACCCAGTACTTC. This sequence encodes CSVEDRTYQETQYF. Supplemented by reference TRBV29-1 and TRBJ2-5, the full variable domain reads SAVISQKPSRDICQRGTSLTIQCQVDSQVTMMFWYRQQPGQSLTLIATANQGSEATYESGFVIDKFPISRPNLTFSTLTVSNMSPEDSSIYLCSVEDRTYQETQYFGPGTRLLVL.

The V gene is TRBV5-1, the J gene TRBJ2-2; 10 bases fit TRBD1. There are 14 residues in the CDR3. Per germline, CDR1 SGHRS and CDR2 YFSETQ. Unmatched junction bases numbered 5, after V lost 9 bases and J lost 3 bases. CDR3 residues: CATSTGGDTGELFF. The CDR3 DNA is TGCGCCACATCGACAGGGGGCGACACCGGGGAGCTGTTTTTT. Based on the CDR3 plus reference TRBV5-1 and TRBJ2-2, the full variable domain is KAGVTQTPRYLIKTRGQQVTLSCSPISGHRSVSWYQQTPGQGLQFLFEYFSETQRNKGNFPGRFSGRQFSNSRSEMNVSTLELGDSALYLCATSTGGDTGELFFGEGSRLTVL.

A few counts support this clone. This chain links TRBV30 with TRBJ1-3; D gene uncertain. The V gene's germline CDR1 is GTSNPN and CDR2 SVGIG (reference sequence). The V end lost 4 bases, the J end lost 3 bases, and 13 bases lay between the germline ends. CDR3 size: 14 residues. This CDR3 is CAWMNSRGGNTIYF. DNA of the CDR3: TGTGCCTGGATGAACAGCCGGGGTGGAAACACCATATATTTT.

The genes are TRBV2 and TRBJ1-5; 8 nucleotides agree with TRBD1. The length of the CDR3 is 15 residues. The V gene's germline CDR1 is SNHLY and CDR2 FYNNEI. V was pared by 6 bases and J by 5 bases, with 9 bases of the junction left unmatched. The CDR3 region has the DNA TGTGCCAGCAGACCAGACAGGGGCTTCCATCAGCCCCAGCATTTT. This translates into CASRPDRGFHQPQHF.

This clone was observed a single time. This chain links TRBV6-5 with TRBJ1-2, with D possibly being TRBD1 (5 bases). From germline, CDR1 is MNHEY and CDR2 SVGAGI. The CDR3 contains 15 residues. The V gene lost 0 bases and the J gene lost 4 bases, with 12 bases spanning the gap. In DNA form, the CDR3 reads TGTGCCAGCAGTTACTCGATGATGGGGGGCTATGGCTACACCTTC. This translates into CASSYSMMGGYGYTF.

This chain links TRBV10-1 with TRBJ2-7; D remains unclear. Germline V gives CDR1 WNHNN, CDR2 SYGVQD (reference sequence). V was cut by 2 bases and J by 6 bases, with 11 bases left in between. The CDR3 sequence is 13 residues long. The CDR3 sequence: CASSEPSSREQYF. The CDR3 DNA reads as TGCGCCAGCAGTGAGCCGAGCTCCCGCGAGCAGTACTTC.

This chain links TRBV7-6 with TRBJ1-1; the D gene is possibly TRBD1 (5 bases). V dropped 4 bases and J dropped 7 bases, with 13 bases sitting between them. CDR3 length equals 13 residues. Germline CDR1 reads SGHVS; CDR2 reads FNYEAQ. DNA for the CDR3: TGTGCCAGCAGCTCTAGGGGAGTGGATGAAGCTTTCTTT. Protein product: CASSSRGVDEAFF.

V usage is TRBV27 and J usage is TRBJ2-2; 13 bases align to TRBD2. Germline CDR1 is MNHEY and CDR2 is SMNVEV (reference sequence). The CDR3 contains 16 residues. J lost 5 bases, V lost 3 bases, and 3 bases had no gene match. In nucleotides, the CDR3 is TGTGCCAGCAGTTTCGGACTAGCGGGAGTTACCGGGGAGCTGTTTTTT. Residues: CASSFGLAGVTGELFF.

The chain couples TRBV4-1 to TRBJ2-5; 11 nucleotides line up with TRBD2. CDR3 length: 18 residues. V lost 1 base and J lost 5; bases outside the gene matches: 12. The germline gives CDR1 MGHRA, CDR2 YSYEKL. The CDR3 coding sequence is TGCGCCAGCAGCCAAGGAGGACTAGCGGGCCTAGGGGGGGAGACCCAGTACTTC. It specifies CASSQGGLAGLGGETQYF.

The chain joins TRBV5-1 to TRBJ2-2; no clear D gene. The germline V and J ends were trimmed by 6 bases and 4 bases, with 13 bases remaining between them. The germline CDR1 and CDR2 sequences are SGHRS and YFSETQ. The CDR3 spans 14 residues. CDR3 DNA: TGCGCCAGCAACCTGGGCGGTGGCACCGGGGAGCTGTTTTTT. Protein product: CASNLGGGTGELFF.

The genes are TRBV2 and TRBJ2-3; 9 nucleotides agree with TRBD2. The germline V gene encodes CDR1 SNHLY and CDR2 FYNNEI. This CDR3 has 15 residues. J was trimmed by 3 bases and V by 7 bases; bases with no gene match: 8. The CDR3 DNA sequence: TGTGCCAGCATTGGGACTAGCACGGGAACAGATACGCAGTATTTT. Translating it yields CASIGTSTGTDTQYF.

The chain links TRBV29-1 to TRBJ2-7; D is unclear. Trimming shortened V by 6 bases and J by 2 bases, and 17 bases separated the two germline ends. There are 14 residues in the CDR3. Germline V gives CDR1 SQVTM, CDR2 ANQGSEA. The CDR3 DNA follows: TGCAGCGTCGCGGTCCATCGCCTAACCTACGAGCAGTACTTC. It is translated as CSVAVHRLTYEQYF.

DNA for the CDR3: TGTGCCAGCAGTGGGGGACAGGGCTCCTACGAGCAGTACTTC. Translated, it gives CASSGGQGSYEQYF. The rearrangement links TRBV2 to TRBJ2-7, with TRBD1 matching over 9 bases. Germline V gene sequence: CDR1 SNHLY, CDR2 FYNNEI. The ends lost 4 bases at V and 0 bases at J; junction bases unmatched: 1. The CDR3 has 14 residues.

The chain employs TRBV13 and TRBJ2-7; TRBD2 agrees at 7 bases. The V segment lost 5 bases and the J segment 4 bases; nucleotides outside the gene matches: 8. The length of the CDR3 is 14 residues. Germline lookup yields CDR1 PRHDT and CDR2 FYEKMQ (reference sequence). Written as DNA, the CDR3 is TGTGCCAGCAGCACACGGGACTACGGGTACGAGCAGTACTTC. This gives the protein CASSTRDYGYEQYF. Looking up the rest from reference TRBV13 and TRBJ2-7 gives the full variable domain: AAGVIQSPRHLIKEKRETATLKCYPIPRHDTVYWYQQGPGQDPQFLISFYEKMQSDKGSIPDRFSAQQFSDYHSELNMSSLELGDSALYFCASSTRDYGYEQYFGPGTRLTVT.